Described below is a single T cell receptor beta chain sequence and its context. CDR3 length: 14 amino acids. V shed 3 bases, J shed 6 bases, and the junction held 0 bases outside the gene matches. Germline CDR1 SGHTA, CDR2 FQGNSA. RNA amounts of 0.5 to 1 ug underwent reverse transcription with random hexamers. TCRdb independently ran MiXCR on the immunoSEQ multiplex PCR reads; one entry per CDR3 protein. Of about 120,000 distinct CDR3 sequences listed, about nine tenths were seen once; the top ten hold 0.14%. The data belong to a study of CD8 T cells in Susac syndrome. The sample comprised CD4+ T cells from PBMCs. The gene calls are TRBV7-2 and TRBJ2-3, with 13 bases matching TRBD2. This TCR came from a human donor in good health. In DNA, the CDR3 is TGTGCCAGCAGCTTGGGACTAGCGGGGGATACGCAGTATTTT. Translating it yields CASSLGLAGDTQYF.